These 5 T cell receptor beta chains were sequenced from one sample in a study of cytomegalovirus exposure and HLA in healthy donors. The PCR ran on 60 Vbeta and 13 Jbeta primers. The method was immunoSEQ multiplex PCR; TCRdb's version includes in-frame clones alone and lacks a portion of them. The sample lists 310,000 or so clones, around nine tenths occurring once. The specimen was PBMCs. The source is a woman aged 18-35 years in good health and CMV-seronegative.

This chain connects TRBV30 to TRBJ2-1, with 7 bases fitting TRBD1. The CDR3 has 14 residues. Trimming at V came to 2 bases and at J to 2 bases, leaving 3 bases not matched to a gene. The germline CDR1 and CDR2 sequences are GTSNPN and SVGIG (reference sequence). As DNA, the CDR3 is TGTGCCTGGAGTAGGGGGCTCGCCTACAATGAGCAGTTCTTC. Translating gives CAWSRGLAYNEQFF.

The CDR3 region is CASNHRGQGRVFGNTIYF. CDR3 sequence (DNA): TGTGCCAGCAACCACCGCGGACAGGGCAGGGTGTTTGGAAACACCATATATTTT. The chain employs TRBV7-9 and TRBJ1-3, with 8 bases lining up with TRBD1. The CDR3 extends over 18 amino acids. Trimming cost V 7 bases and J 3 bases; bases outside gene matches: 17. Germline V gives CDR1 SEHNR, CDR2 FQNEAQ (reference sequence).

This rearrangement joins TRBV11-2 to TRBJ2-7; D unresolved. Trimming pared 5 bases from V and 3 bases from J, leaving 14 bases between. CDR3 size: 14 residues. Germline values: CDR1 SGHAT, CDR2 FQNNGV. In DNA form, the CDR3 reads TGTGCCAGCAGCCTCCATTATACAGTCTACGAGCAGTACTTC. The encoded protein is CASSLHYTVYEQYF. Combining the CDR3 with reference TRBV11-2 and TRBJ2-7 gives the whole variable domain EAGVAQSPRYKIIEKRQSVAFWCNPISGHATLYWYQQILGQGPKLLIQFQNNGVVDDSQLPKDRFSAERLKGVDSTLKIQPAKLEDSAVYLCASSLHYTVYEQYFGPGTRLTVT.

This chain links TRBV10-1 with TRBJ2-1; TRBD2 agrees at 9 bases. The V segment lost 3 bases and the J segment 0 bases; nucleotides outside the gene matches: 3. The CDR3 runs to 16 residues. In germline, CDR1 is WNHNN, CDR2 SYGVQD (reference sequence). Written as DNA, the CDR3 is TGCGCCAGCAGTGAACGCGGGGGGGGCTCCTACAATGAGCAGTTCTTC. This codes for CASSERGGGSYNEQFF.

The chain links TRBV9 to TRBJ2-5; 8 bases are a match to TRBD2. Trimming removed 6 bases from V and 5 bases from J; junction bases left unmatched: 6. Per the germline V gene, CDR1 is SGDLS and CDR2 is YYNGEE. This CDR3 has 13 amino acids. CDR3 region: CASTGGAGETQYF. CDR3 coding DNA: TGTGCCAGCACCGGGGGGGCGGGGGAGACCCAGTACTTC.